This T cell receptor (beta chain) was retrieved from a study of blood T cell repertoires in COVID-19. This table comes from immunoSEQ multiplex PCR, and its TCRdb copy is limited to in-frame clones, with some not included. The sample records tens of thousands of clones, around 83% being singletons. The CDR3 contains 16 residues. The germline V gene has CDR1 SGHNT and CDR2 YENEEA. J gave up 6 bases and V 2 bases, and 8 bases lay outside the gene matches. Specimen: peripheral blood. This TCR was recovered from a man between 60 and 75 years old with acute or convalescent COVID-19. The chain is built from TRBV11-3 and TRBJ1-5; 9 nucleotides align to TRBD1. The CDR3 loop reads CASSLLRQGEGQPQHF. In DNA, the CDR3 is TGTGCCAGCAGCTTACTCAGACAGGGGGAGGGTCAGCCCCAGCATTTT.